The 27 T cell receptor beta chains listed next were all sequenced from one sample in a study of T cell responses to AZD1222 COVID-19 vaccine. Here immunoSEQ multiplex PCR was the method, and the copy in TCRdb shows in-frame clones only, minus some. The data contain roughly 140,000 clones, around 94% of them singletons. The sequencing here drew on peripheral blood, taken after recovery from COVID-19. The receptors shown here come from an adult who had recovered from COVID-19.

The chain links TRBV9 to TRBJ2-3; 9 bases fit TRBD2. This CDR3 is 15 amino acids long. The V segment lost 4 bases and the J segment 3 bases; nucleotides outside the gene matches: 6. Germline CDR1 SGDLS, CDR2 YYNGEE. The CDR3, as DNA: TGTGCCAGCAGCTCTCGGACTAGCGCAACAGATACGCAGTATTTT. Translating it yields CASSSRTSATDTQYF.

This chain joins TRBV7-9 and TRBJ2-7; tentative D call: TRBD2 (5 bases). CDR1 is SEHNR and CDR2 is FQNEAQ in the germline V gene (reference sequence). The CDR3 is 12 residues long. V was clipped by 5 bases and J by 3 bases, with 8 bases between them. The CDR3 sequence: CASSIGSYEQYF. The CDR3 bases are TGTGCCAGCAGCATTGGGAGCTACGAGCAGTACTTC.

This clone was counted only a few times. The rearrangement joins TRBV18 to TRBJ1-4, with D uncertain. The germline gives CDR1 KGHSH, CDR2 LQKENI. The CDR3 length is 16 residues. V was cut by 0 bases and J by 0 bases, with 8 bases left in between. This chain's CDR3 is CASSPPGPPTNEKLFF. CDR3 bases: TGTGCCAGCTCACCACCGGGCCCTCCAACTAATGAAAAACTGTTTTTT.

J is TRBJ2-3 and V is TRBV12-2; TRBD2, as called in the table, went unchecked against the DNA. TRBV12-2 is a pseudogene locus. This CDR3 contains 15 residues. The CDR3 nucleotides are TGTGCAAGTCGCTTAAAAGCGGGAGTTGAGGATACGCAGTATTTT. It is translated as CASRLKAGVEDTQYF.

The CDR3 nucleotides read TGTGCCAGCAGCTTATCGATGCTCAATGAGCAGTTCTTC. It codes for CASSLSMLNEQFF. This sequence joins TRBV11-2 and TRBJ2-1; no reliable D call. Germline CDR1 and CDR2: SGHAT and FQNNGV. Trimming removed 2 bases at V and 6 bases at J, with 8 bases between. The CDR3 runs 13 residues.

This chain joins TRBV7-3 and TRBJ2-6; possibly TRBD1 for D (5 bases). The germline gives CDR1 SGHTA, CDR2 FQGTGA. The germline V and J ends were trimmed by 4 bases and 1 base, with 11 bases remaining between them. The length of the CDR3 is 16 residues. CDR3 DNA sequence: TGTGCCAGCAGCTCACAGGTCGGATCTGGGGCCAACGTCCTGACTTTC. It encodes CASSSQVGSGANVLTF.

The chain is built from TRBV6-2 or TRBV6-3 and TRBJ2-3; no clear D gene. The CDR3 runs to 13 residues. The V and J ends lost 2 bases and 0 bases respectively, with 3 bases between them. Germline V lookup: CDR1 MNHEY, CDR2 SVGEGT. CDR3 bases: TGTGCCAGCAGTTACAAGAGCACAGATACGCAGTATTTT. Its protein is CASSYKSTDTQYF.

The J gene is TRBJ2-1, the V gene TRBV30, with 10 bases aligning to TRBD2. Germline CDR1 and CDR2: GTSNPN and SVGIG (reference sequence). The V gene end was trimmed by 5 bases and the J gene end by 10 bases; junction bases not matched to a gene: 8. This CDR3 has 13 residues. Here the CDR3 reads CAWLASGRGEQFF. CDR3 in DNA: TGTGCCTGGCTTGCTAGCGGGAGAGGGGAGCAGTTCTTC.

This chain uses TRBV27 with TRBJ1-5; D unresolved. Germline V gene lookup returns CDR1 MNHEY and CDR2 SMNVEV (reference sequence). V lost 3 bases and J lost 5, with 8 bases in between. CDR3 length: 13 amino acids. CDR3 amino acids: CASSFRRDQPQHF. CDR3 DNA: TGTGCCAGCAGTTTTCGGAGAGATCAGCCCCAGCATTTT.

This clone was detected only once. The chain uses TRBV3-1 (or the pseudogene TRBV3-2) and TRBJ1-2, with D unresolved. Germline V gene lookup returns CDR1 LGHDT and CDR2 YNNKEL (reference sequence). Trimming shortened V by 0 bases and J by 6 bases, and 14 bases separated the two germline ends. The CDR3 is 15 residues long. The CDR3 region is CASSQEGMGANGYTF. The CDR3 DNA reads as TGTGCCAGCAGCCAAGAAGGCATGGGAGCAAATGGCTACACCTTC.

The chain employs TRBV18 and TRBJ2-1; unclear D gene. Trimming took off 0 bases at V and 16 bases at J, with 16 bases between the two ends. There are 13 residues in the CDR3. CDR1 is KGHSH and CDR2 is LQKENI in the germline V gene. Here the CDR3 reads CASSPPVLDGSFF. The CDR3 DNA sequence: TGTGCCAGCTCACCACCAGTTCTGGACGGAAGCTTCTTC.

V gene TRBV6-2 or TRBV6-3 combines with J gene TRBJ1-5; D may be TRBD1 (6 bases). Germline CDR1 MNHEY, CDR2 SVGEGT. Trimming cost V 2 bases and J 2 bases, with 16 bases left between them. The CDR3 sequence is 17 residues long. The DNA of the CDR3 is TGTGCCAGCAGTTACGGCTACAGGGTTGATGGCAATCAGCCCCAGCATTTT. Translated: CASSYGYRVDGNQPQHF.

The V gene is TRBV5-1, the J gene TRBJ1-5, with unresolved D. V shed 4 bases and J shed 3 bases, with 8 bases lying between them. This CDR3 has 13 residues. Per the germline V gene, CDR1 is SGHRS and CDR2 is YFSETQ. The CDR3, as DNA: TGCGCCAGCAGCACGAGGCCCAATCAGCCCCAGCATTTT. Residues: CASSTRPNQPQHF.

J is TRBJ1-1 and V is TRBV28; TRBD1 is a possible D gene (5 bases). The CDR3 has 15 residues. The V end was cut by 1 base, the J end by 2 bases, with 11 bases between. CDR1 and CDR2 from the germline V gene are MDHEN and SYDVKM. The CDR3 DNA sequence: TGTGCCAGCAGTTTATTGGGTGGGGGAAACACTGAAGCTTTCTTT. Its protein is CASSLLGGGNTEAFF.

The CDR3 region is CASSSGKGELFF. The CDR3 DNA is TGTGCCAGCAGCTCGGGGAAGGGGGAGCTGTTTTTT. This rearrangement joins TRBV7-3 to TRBJ2-2; weak D call: TRBD2 (5 bases). The germline V gene encodes CDR1 SGHTA and CDR2 FQGTGA. Trimming took off 4 bases at V and 8 bases at J, with 8 bases between the two ends. The CDR3 runs to 12 residues.

V and J are TRBV27 and TRBJ2-7, with a weak D call TRBD1 (8 bases). Germline V gene lookup returns CDR1 MNHEY and CDR2 SMNVEV (reference sequence). The CDR3 is 14 residues long. Trimming shortened V by 5 bases and J by 3 bases, and 14 bases separated the two germline ends. The CDR3 loop reads CASSKQGGGYEQYF. In nucleotides, the CDR3 is TGTGCCAGCAGTAAACAGGGGGGGGGCTACGAGCAGTACTTC.

The chain is built from TRBV7-2 and TRBJ2-5; D uncertain. This CDR3 has 13 amino acids. Trimming cost V 3 bases and J 5 bases, with 10 bases left between them. Germline V CDR1 and CDR2: SGHTA, FQGNSA. The CDR3 DNA reads as TGTGCCAGCAGCTTCAGGTTGAGGGAGACCCAGTACTTC. The encoded protein is CASSFRLRETQYF.

CDR3 nucleotide sequence: TGTGCCAGCAGTTATGGGCGTAATTCACCCCTCCACTTT. This codes for CASSYGRNSPLHF. This chain uses TRBV6-5 with TRBJ1-6; D is unclear. The CDR3 covers 13 residues. V was pared by 3 bases and J by 6 bases, with 6 bases between. The germline V gene has CDR1 MNHEY and CDR2 SVGAGI.

This sequence joins TRBV10-2 and TRBJ2-3; TRBD1 aligns across 8 bases. CDR3 length: 17 residues. The trim removed 2 bases at V and 6 bases at J, leaving 13 bases unmatched. The germline V gene encodes CDR1 WSHSY and CDR2 SAAADI. CDR3 loop: CASSELRGQGAGDTQYF. The CDR3, as DNA: TGCGCCAGCAGTGAGCTCCGGGGGCAGGGGGCTGGGGATACGCAGTATTTT.

This clone was seen a single time. The chain combines TRBV2 with TRBJ1-4; D not resolved. The CDR3 runs to 13 residues. The ends were cut back, 4 bases at V and 7 bases at J, with 10 bases in the middle. Germline V CDR1 and CDR2: SNHLY, FYNNEI. This CDR3 is CASSVELGEKLFF. The CDR3 DNA reads as TGTGCCAGCAGTGTAGAACTGGGTGAAAAACTGTTTTTT.

V usage is TRBV19 and J usage is TRBJ1-5; D remains ambiguous. The CDR3 has 12 amino acids. The germline CDR1 and CDR2 sequences are LNHDA and SQIVND (reference sequence). V was cut by 5 bases and J by 7 bases, with 9 bases left in between. The CDR3 region has the DNA TGTGCCAGTAGTCCCGACAACCAGCCCCAGCATTTT. Its protein is CASSPDNQPQHF.

This clone was counted only a few times. The rearrangement joins TRBV19 to TRBJ1-3, with D uncertain. Germline V CDR1 and CDR2: LNHDA, SQIVND (reference sequence). The CDR3 is 17 residues long. Trimming stripped 3 bases from V and 2 bases from J, with 17 bases between. The CDR3 region is CASSMSAAVWTGNTIYF. The CDR3 DNA sequence: TGTGCCAGTAGTATGAGCGCCGCTGTGTGGACTGGAAACACCATATATTTT.

The chain uses TRBV5-1 and TRBJ2-5; 11 nucleotides line up with TRBD2. V shed 4 bases and J 5 bases; nucleotides not matched to a gene: 4. CDR1 and CDR2 from the germline V gene are SGHRS and YFSETQ. The CDR3 extends over 14 amino acids. CDR3: CASSPLAGAETQYF. The DNA for the CDR3 is TGCGCCAGCAGCCCACTAGCGGGAGCGGAGACCCAGTACTTC.

This sequence joins TRBV19 and TRBJ1-2; 8 bases line up with TRBD1. Germline CDR1 and CDR2: LNHDA and SQIVND (reference sequence). The CDR3 has 12 amino acids. V shed 2 bases, J shed 12 bases, and the junction held 5 bases outside the gene matches. As DNA, the CDR3 is TGTGCCAGTAGTATACTCCAGGGGGCCCACACCTTC. This codes for CASSILQGAHTF.

The chain is built from TRBV29-1 and TRBJ2-7; D is possibly TRBD2 (6 bases). Trimming removed 1 base from V and 0 bases from J, with 13 bases in between. The germline V gene encodes CDR1 SQVTM and CDR2 ANQGSEA. This CDR3 is built from 15 residues. The chain's CDR3 is CSVEAAEGSSYEQYF. CDR3 sequence (DNA): TGCAGCGTTGAAGCCGCGGAGGGGAGCTCCTACGAGCAGTACTTC.

The chain is built from TRBV7-9 and TRBJ1-4, with D possibly being TRBD1 (5 bases). Germline V gene lookup returns CDR1 SEHNR and CDR2 FQNEAQ (reference sequence). This CDR3 spans 18 amino acids. Deletions cut 0 bases from V and 6 bases from J, with 20 bases between. The chain's CDR3 is CASSLAGTGGKGYEKLFF. DNA for the CDR3: TGTGCCAGCAGCTTAGCGGGGACCGGAGGAAAGGGGTATGAAAAACTGTTTTTT.

The genes are TRBV5-8 and TRBJ1-3; D not certain. V was trimmed by 1 base and J by 0 bases, leaving 5 bases between them. The CDR3 sequence is 14 residues long. In germline, CDR1 is SGHTS, CDR2 YDEGEE. CDR3 amino acids: CASSLWSSGNTIYF. Written as DNA, the CDR3 is TGTGCCAGCAGCTTGTGGAGCTCTGGAAACACCATATATTTT.